This T cell receptor (beta chain) was observed in a study of a mutant IDH1 vaccine in newly diagnosed glioma. About the study: Most had both radiotherapy and temozolomide beforehand; others had only one. Week 47 marked visit V13, whereas week 35 marked visit V12.

As concerns this clone: Its specificity is unknown.

Indicated time point: week 47, end of study. Vaccine doses each comprised 300 ug of mutant IDH1 20-mer peptide, with topical imiquimod. Assay used: immunoSEQ multiplex PCR; TCRdb lists only in-frame clones, some missing. The sample has about 35,000 clones, just under 90% seen once; the top ten hold about 12%. From germline, CDR1 is SEHNR and CDR2 FQNEAQ (reference sequence). The CDR3 spans 14 residues. Trimming took 3 bases from V and 5 from J; bases not matched to a gene: 6. This sequence was found in a woman younger than 45 with glioma. This specimen consisted of PBMCs, obtained from a glioma patient whose treatment included an IDH1 peptide vaccine. V is TRBV7-9 and J is TRBJ2-7, with 8 bases that match TRBD1. The DNA of the CDR3 is TGTGCCAGCAGCTTCCCAGGGGGCCAGAACGAGCAGTACTTC. Amino acid sequence: CASSFPGGQNEQYF.